These 17 T cell receptor beta chains originate from one sample sequenced in a study of T-cell memory formation after mild COVID-19. TCRdb re-called the 5' RACE reads with MiXCR, one entry per CDR3 protein. The sample includes under 300,000 distinct CDR3 sequences, about 17% seen only once; the top ten take roughly a fifth. The material sequenced was PBMCs or a T cell subset sorted from them (not recorded which). Source of these receptors: a young man who had mild COVID-19 (a few samples of this study predate the infection). Cell type and time point are not known.

The chain recombines TRBV6-5 with TRBJ1-6; D gene uncertain. Germline CDR1 reads MNHEY; CDR2 reads SVGAGI. Trimming removed 2 bases from V and 10 bases from J, with 15 bases in between. The CDR3 has 15 amino acids. The CDR3 nucleotides read TGTGCCAGCAGTTACGCAAGCACCGGGGAGTCACCCCTCCACTTT. Protein: CASSYASTGESPLHF.

This clonotype appeared a few times. The chain has TRBV7-9 and TRBJ2-2, with D possibly TRBD2 on 5 matching bases. Germline V gene sequence: CDR1 SEHNR, CDR2 FQNEAQ (reference sequence). Between the trimmed V and J ends, which lost 8 bases and 1 base, there was a span of 14 bases. This CDR3 contains 15 residues. CDR3 DNA sequence: TGTGCCAGCGGCGAGGGAAACCTGAACACCGGGGAGCTGTTTTTT. Translation: CASGEGNLNTGELFF.

This clonotype was seen a few times. J is TRBJ1-1 and V is TRBV5-1; 9 nucleotides align to TRBD1. The length of the CDR3 is 14 residues. V shed 3 bases, J shed 11 bases, and the junction held 11 bases outside the gene matches. Germline V lookup: CDR1 SGHRS, CDR2 YFSETQ. This chain's CDR3 is CASSSLTGGAGAFF. The CDR3 DNA reads TGCGCCAGCAGCTCTCTAACAGGGGGCGCGGGCGCTTTCTTT.

The J gene is TRBJ1-2, the V gene TRBV5-6, with D uncertain. The CDR3 spans 14 residues. Germline V CDR1 and CDR2: SGHDT, YYEEEE. V was cut by 4 bases and J by 0 bases, with 10 bases left in between. CDR3 loop: CASSPMQSNYGYTF. The CDR3, as DNA: TGTGCCAGCAGCCCTATGCAGTCTAACTATGGCTACACCTTC.

V gene TRBV5-1 combines with J gene TRBJ2-1, with D possibly matching TRBD2 (5 bases). Per the germline V gene, CDR1 is SGHRS and CDR2 is YFSETQ. The CDR3 runs 14 residues. V lost 5 bases and J 9 bases, leaving 18 bases between the germline ends. The CDR3 coding sequence is TGCGCCAGCAGGGGAGCGGTTACAAGCGGTGAGCAGTTCTTC. Its protein is CASRGAVTSGEQFF.

This clonotype was observed a few times. This chain uses TRBV20-1 with TRBJ2-2, with a possible D match to TRBD2 (6 bases). V was shortened by 3 bases and J by 8 bases, with 19 bases between the two germline ends. CDR1 DFQATT and CDR2 SNEGSKA come from the germline V gene (reference sequence). The CDR3 is made up of 15 amino acids. The CDR3 region has the DNA TGCAGTGCTAGGGGACGGGACTCTTTTTTAGGGGAGCTGTTTTTT. Protein product: CSARGRDSFLGELFF.

This clonotype was counted a few times. The V and J genes are TRBV11-2 and TRBJ2-7; D gene unclear. Trimming left V 5 bases short and J 4 bases short, with 18 bases between. The CDR3 is 15 amino acids. Germline CDR1 reads SGHAT; CDR2 reads FQNNGV. The chain's CDR3 is CASSLSKFDTYEQYF. The CDR3 DNA reads as TGTGCCAGCAGCCTAAGTAAATTCGACACTTACGAGCAGTACTTC.

This rearrangement joins TRBV29-1 to TRBJ1-2; D is ambiguous. V shed 0 bases and J shed 6 bases, with 14 bases lying between them. Per the germline V gene, CDR1 is SQVTM and CDR2 is ANQGSEA. The CDR3 covers 14 residues. The CDR3 region has the DNA TGCAGCGTTGAAGAAGACGAGGGAGTCAATGGCTACACCTTC. Translation gives CSVEEDEGVNGYTF.

This clonotype was counted only a few times. The chain links TRBV5-1 to TRBJ2-1, with D possibly being TRBD1 (6 bases). This CDR3 is 13 amino acids long. The ends were cut back, 5 bases at V and 5 bases at J, with 11 bases in the middle. In germline, CDR1 is SGHRS, CDR2 YFSETQ. CDR3 coding DNA: TGCGCCAGCAGGCCTGGACAGAACAATGAGCAGTTCTTC. As protein: CASRPGQNNEQFF.

The rearrangement links TRBV5-1 to TRBJ2-4; D remains unclear. CDR3 length: 15 residues. V was cut by 1 base and J by 1 base, with 9 bases left in between. The germline CDR1 and CDR2 sequences are SGHRS and YFSETQ. CDR3 nucleotides: TGCGCCAGCAGCTTGACGCCGGTGGCCAAAAACATTCAGTACTTC. It codes for CASSLTPVAKNIQYF.

This rearrangement joins TRBV12-3 or TRBV12-4 to TRBJ1-1; D call uncertain. The CDR3 is 13 amino acids. V was pared by 6 bases and J by 4 bases, with 12 bases between. The DNA of the CDR3 is TGTGCCAGCAGCGAGATCCTGGGCACTGAAGCTTTCTTT. It encodes CASSEILGTEAFF.

This clonotype has a handful of counts. V and J are TRBV6-1 and TRBJ1-1; D is unresolved. The CDR3 length is 14 residues. With 6 bases removed from V and 0 bases from J, the gap between germline ends came to 11 bases. The V gene's germline CDR1 is MNHNS and CDR2 SASEGT. In nucleotides, the CDR3 is TGTGCCAGCAGACGGTTAGGGCTGAACACTGAAGCTTTCTTT. This codes for CASRRLGLNTEAFF.

The CDR3 nucleotides are TGCAGTGCTATAGGGACTAGCGGGGCCCAAGAGACCCAGTACTTC. This encodes CSAIGTSGAQETQYF. The rearrangement links TRBV20-1 to TRBJ2-5, with 13 bases aligning to TRBD2. The CDR3 runs to 15 residues. Trimming took 4 bases from V and 1 from J; bases not matched to a gene: 3. Germline loops: CDR1 DFQATT, CDR2 SNEGSKA (reference sequence).

The chain uses TRBV7-9 and TRBJ1-5; a possible D gene is TRBD1 (5 bases). Germline V lookup: CDR1 SEHNR, CDR2 FQNEAQ (reference sequence). The CDR3 totals 9 residues. V shed 7 bases and J shed 15 bases, with 10 bases lying between them. CDR3 protein: CASKNRRHF. The CDR3 DNA follows: TGTGCCAGCAAGAACAGGCGGCATTTT.

This clonotype showed up many times. This rearrangement joins TRBV7-9 to TRBJ2-3, with D uncertain. This CDR3 is built from 13 residues. V was trimmed by 2 bases and J by 6 bases, leaving 9 bases between them. The germline CDR1 and CDR2 sequences are SEHNR and FQNEAQ (reference sequence). The CDR3 region is CASSLSEVDTQYF. Here the CDR3 DNA reads TGTGCCAGCAGCTTATCAGAGGTGGATACGCAGTATTTT. Supplemented by reference TRBV7-9 and TRBJ2-3, the full variable domain reads DTGVSQNPRHKITKRGQNVTFRCDPISEHNRLYWYRQTLGQGPEFLTYFQNEAQLEKSRLLSDRFSAERPKGSFSTLEIQRTEQGDSAMYLCASSLSEVDTQYFGPGTRLTVL.

This clonotype was seen only a few times. The chain couples TRBV29-1 to TRBJ2-1; D unresolved. The ends were cut back, 4 bases at V and 4 bases at J, with 2 bases in the middle. Germline V CDR1 and CDR2: SQVTM, ANQGSEA. This CDR3 is built from 10 residues. CDR3 amino acids: CSVAYNEQFF. DNA for the CDR3: TGCAGCGTTGCATACAATGAGCAGTTCTTC.

This clonotype came up a few times. This rearrangement joins TRBV13 to TRBJ2-6; the match to TRBD1 covers 8 bases. CDR3 length: 15 amino acids. In germline, CDR1 is PRHDT, CDR2 FYEKMQ (reference sequence). The V segment lost 7 bases and the J segment 0 bases; nucleotides outside the gene matches: 2. In DNA form, the CDR3 reads TGTGCCAGCACCGGGACAGGCTCTGGGGCCAACGTCCTGACTTTC. As protein: CASTGTGSGANVLTF.